Shown below are 2 T cell receptor beta chains from a single sample sequenced in a study of Ad26.COV2.S vaccination and SARS-CoV-2 variants. Sequencing used immunoSEQ multiplex PCR; TCRdb keeps in-frame clones, though not all of them. The sample lists fewer than 600,000 clones; nearly 90% were seen once. Regarding treatment: roughly 20 received Ad26.COV2.S at low or high dose, single or two shots; 5 received placebo; per-sample allocation not given. Sampling was done on day 63 after the first vaccine or placebo injection. The sample here was peripheral blood, taken in a trial of Ad26.COV2.S vaccine versus placebo. All receptors come from a person between 18 and 65 years old who received the Ad26.COV2.S COVID-19 vaccine or a placebo.

For this clone: This sample includes further DNA sequences coding for the same CDR3. The CDR3 DNA sequence: TGTGCCTGGGATAAGAACACTGAAGCTTTCTTT. Translation: CAWDKNTEAFF. The chain uses TRBV30 and TRBJ1-1, with D unclear. The CDR3 spans 11 residues. The ends were cut back, 5 bases at V and 1 base at J, with 5 bases in the middle. CDR1 and CDR2 (germline): GTSNPN, SVGIG (reference sequence).

The rearrangement uses TRBV4-1 and TRBJ2-2; D might be TRBD1 or TRBD2, each matching 5 bases. The CDR3 covers 15 residues. Germline-derived CDR1 and CDR2 are MGHRA and YSYEKL. Between the trimmed V and J ends, which lost 3 bases and 3 bases, there was a span of 11 bases. CDR3 loop: CASSHRDGDTGELFF. CDR3 DNA sequence: TGCGCCAGCAGCCACCGGGACGGCGACACCGGGGAGCTGTTTTTT.